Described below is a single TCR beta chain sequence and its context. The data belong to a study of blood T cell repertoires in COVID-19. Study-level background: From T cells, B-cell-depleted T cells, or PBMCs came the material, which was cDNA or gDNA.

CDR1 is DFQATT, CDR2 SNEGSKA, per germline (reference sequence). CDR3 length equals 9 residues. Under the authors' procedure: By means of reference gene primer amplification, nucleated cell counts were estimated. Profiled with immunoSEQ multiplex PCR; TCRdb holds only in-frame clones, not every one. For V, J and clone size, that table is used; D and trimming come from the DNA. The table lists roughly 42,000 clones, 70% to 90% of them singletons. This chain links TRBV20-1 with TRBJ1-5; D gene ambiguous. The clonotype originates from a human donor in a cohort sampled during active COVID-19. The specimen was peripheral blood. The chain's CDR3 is CAAGQPQHF. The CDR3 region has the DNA TGCGCCGCGGGTCAGCCCCAGCATTTT.